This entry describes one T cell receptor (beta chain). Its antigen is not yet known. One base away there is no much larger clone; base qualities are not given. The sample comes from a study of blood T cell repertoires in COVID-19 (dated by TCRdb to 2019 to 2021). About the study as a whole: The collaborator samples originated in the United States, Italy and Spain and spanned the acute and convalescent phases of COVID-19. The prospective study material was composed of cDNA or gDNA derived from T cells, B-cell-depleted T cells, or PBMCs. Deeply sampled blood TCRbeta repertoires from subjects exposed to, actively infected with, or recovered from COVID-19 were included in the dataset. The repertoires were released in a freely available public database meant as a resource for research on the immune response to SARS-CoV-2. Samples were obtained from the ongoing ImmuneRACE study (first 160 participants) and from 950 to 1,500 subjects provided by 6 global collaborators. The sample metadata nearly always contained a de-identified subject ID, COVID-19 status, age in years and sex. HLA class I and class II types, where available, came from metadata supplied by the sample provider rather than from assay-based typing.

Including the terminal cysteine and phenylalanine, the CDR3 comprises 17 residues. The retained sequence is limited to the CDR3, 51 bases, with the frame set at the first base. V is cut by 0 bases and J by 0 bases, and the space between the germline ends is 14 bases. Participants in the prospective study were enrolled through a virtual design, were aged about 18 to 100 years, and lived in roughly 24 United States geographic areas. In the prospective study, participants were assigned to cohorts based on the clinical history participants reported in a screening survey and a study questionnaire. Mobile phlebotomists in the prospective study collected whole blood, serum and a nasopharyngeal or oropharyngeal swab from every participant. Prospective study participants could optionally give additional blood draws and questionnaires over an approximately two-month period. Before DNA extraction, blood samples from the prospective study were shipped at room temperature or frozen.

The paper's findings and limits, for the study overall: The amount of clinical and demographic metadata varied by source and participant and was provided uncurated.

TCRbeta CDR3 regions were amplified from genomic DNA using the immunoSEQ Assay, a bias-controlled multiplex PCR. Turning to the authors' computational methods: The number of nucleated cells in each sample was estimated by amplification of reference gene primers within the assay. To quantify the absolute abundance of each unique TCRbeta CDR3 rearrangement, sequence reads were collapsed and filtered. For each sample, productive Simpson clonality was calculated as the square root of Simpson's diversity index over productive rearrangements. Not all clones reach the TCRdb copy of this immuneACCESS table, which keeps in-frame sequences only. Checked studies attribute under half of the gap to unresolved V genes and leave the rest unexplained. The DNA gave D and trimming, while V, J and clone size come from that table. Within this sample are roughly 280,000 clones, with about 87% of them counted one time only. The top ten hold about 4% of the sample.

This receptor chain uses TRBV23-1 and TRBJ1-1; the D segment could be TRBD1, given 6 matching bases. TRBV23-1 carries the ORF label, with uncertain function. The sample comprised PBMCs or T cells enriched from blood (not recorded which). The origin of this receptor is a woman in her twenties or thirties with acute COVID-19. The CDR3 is CASSQSLGAGMNTEAFF. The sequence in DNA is TGCGCCAGCAGTCAATCCTTGGGGGCTGGGATGAACACTGAAGCTTTCTTT.